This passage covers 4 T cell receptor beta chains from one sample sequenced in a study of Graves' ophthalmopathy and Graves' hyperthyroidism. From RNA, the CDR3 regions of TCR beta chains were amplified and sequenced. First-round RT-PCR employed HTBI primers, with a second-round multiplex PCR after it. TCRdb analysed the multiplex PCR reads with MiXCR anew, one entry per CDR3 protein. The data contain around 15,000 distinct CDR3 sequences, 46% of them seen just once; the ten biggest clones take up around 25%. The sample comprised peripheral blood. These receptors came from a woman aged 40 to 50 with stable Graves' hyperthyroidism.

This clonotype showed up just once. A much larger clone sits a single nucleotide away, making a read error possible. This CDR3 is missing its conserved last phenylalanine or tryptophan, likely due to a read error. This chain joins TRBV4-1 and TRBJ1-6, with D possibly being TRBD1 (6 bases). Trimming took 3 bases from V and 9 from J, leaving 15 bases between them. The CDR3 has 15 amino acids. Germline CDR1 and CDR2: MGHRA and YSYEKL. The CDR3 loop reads CASSQYRDRSSPLHS. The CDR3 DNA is TGCGCCAGCAGCCAGTACAGGGACCGGAGTTCACCCCTCCACTCT.

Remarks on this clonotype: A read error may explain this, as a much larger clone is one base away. CDR3 loop: CARSNRGLGYGYTF. In DNA form, the CDR3 reads TGTGCCAGAAGTAACAGGGGGCTAGGCTATGGCTACACCTTC. The rearrangement uses TRBV6-2 or TRBV6-3 and TRBJ1-2; 9 nucleotides line up with TRBD1. Trimming took 9 bases from V and 4 from J; bases not matched to a gene: 9. This CDR3 has 14 amino acids. Per germline, CDR1 MNHEY and CDR2 SVGEGT.

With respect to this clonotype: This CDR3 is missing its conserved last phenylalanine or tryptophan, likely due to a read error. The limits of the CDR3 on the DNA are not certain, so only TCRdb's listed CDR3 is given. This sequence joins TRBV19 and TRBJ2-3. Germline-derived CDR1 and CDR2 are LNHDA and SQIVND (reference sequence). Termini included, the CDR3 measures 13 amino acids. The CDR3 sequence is CASTHTGTDTQYL.

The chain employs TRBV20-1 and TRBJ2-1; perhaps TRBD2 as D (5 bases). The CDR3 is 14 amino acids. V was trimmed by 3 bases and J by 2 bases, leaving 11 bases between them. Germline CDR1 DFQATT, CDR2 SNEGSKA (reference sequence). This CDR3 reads CSARQTSPYNEQFF. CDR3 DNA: TGCAGTGCTAGGCAAACTAGTCCCTACAATGAGCAGTTCTTC.